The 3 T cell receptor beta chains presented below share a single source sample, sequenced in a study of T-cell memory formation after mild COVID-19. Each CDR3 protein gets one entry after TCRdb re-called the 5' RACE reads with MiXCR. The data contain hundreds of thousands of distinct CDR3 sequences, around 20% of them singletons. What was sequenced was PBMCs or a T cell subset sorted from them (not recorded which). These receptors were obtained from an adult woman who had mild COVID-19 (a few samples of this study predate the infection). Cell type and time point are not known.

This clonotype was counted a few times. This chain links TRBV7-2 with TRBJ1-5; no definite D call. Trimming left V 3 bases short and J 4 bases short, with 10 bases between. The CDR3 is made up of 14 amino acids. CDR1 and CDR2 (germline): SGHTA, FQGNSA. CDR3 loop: CASSLGSYNQPQHF. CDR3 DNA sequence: TGTGCCAGCAGCTTGGGGTCCTATAATCAGCCCCAGCATTTT.

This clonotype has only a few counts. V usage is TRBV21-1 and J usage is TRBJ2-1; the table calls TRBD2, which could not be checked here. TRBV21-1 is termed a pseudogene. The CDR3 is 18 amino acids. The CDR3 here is CASSKEGAGGSSYNEQFF. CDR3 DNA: TGTGCCAGCAGCAAAGAGGGAGCGGGGGGGAGCTCCTACAATGAGCAGTTCTTC.

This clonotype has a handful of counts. CDR3 nucleotides: TGTGCCAGTACCGGGACAACCTATGGCTACACCTTC. Protein sequence: CASTGTTYGYTF. The genes are TRBV19 and TRBJ1-2; a weak D match, TRBD1 (6 bases). Trimming left V 7 bases short and J 4 bases short, with 10 bases between. This CDR3 is 12 amino acids long. Germline V lookup: CDR1 LNHDA, CDR2 SQIVND (reference sequence).